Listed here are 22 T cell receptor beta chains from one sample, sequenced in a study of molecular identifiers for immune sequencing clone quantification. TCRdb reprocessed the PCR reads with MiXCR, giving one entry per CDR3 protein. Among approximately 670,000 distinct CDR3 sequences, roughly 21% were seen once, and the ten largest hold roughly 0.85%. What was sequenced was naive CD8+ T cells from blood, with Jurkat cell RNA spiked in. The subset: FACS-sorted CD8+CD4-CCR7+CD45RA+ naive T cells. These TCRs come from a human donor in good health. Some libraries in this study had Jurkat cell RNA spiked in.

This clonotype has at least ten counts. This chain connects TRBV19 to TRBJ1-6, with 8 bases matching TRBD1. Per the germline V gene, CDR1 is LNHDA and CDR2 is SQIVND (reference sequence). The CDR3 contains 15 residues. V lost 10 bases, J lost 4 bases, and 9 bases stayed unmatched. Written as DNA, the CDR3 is TGTGCCACCCAGGACAGGGCTCGGTATAATTCACCCCTCCACTTT. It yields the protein CATQDRARYNSPLHF. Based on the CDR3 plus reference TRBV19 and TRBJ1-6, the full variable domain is DGGITQSPKYLFRKEGQNVTLSCEQNLNHDAMYWYRQDPGQGLRLIYYSQIVNDFQKGDIAEGYSVSREKKESFPLTVTSAQKNPTAFYLCATQDRARYNSPLHFGNGTRLTVT.

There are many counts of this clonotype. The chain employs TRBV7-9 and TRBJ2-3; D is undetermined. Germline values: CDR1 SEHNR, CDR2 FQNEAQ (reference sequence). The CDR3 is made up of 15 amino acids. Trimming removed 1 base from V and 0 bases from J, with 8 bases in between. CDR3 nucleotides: TGTGCCAGCAGCTTAGAGGTTTTCAGCACAGATACGCAGTATTTT. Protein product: CASSLEVFSTDTQYF.

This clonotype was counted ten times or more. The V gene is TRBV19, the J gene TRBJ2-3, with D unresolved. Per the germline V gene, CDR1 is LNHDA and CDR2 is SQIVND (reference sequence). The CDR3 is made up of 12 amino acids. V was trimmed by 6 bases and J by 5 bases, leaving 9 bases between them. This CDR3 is CASRDTIDTQYF. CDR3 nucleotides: TGTGCCAGTAGAGATACGATAGATACGCAGTATTTT.

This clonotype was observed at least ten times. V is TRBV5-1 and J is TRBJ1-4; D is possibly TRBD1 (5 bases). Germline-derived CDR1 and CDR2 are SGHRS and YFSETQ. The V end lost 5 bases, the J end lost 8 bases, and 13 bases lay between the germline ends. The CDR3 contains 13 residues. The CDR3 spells CASSGGDEEKLFF. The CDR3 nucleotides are TGCGCCAGCAGTGGGGGGGACGAGGAAAAACTGTTTTTT. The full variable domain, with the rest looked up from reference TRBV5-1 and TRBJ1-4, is KAGVTQTPRYLIKTRGQQVTLSCSPISGHRSVSWYQQTPGQGLQFLFEYFSETQRNKGNFPGRFSGRQFSNSRSEMNVSTLELGDSALYLCASSGGDEEKLFFGSGTQLSVL.

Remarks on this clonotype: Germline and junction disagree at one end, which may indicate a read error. The CDR3 spells CASSVTSGGTYNERFF. DNA of the CDR3: TGTGCCAGCAGCGTGACTAGCGGGGGAACCTACAATGAGCGGTTCTTC. The J gene is TRBJ2-1, the V gene TRBV11-2; 12 bases line up with TRBD2. CDR1 and CDR2 (germline): SGHAT, FQNNGV. This CDR3 comprises 16 residues.

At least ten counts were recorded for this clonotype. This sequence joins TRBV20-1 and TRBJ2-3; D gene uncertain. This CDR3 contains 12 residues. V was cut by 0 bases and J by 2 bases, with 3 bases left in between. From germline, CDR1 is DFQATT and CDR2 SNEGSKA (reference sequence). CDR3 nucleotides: TGCAGTGCTAGAGATAACACAGATACGCAGTATTTT. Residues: CSARDNTDTQYF.

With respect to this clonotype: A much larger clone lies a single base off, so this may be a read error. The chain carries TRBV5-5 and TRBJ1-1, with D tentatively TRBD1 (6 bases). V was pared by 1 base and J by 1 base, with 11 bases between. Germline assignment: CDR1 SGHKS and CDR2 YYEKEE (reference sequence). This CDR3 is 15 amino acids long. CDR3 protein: CASSLWDKGNTEAFF. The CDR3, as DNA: TGTGCCAGCAGCTTGTGGGACAAGGGGAACACTGAAGCTTTCTTT.

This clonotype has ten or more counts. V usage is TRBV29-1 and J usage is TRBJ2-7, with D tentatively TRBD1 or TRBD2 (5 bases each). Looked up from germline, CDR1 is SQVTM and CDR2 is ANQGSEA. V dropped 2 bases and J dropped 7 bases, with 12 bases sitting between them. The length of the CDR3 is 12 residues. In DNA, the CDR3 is TGCAGCGTTGAACGGACTGGGGGTGAGCAGTACTTC. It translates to CSVERTGGEQYF.

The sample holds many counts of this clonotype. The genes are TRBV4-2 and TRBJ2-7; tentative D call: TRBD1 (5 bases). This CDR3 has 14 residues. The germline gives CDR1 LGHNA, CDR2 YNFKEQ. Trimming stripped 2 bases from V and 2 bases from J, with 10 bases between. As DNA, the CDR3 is TGTGCCAGCAGCCAACCCGACAGTCCCTACGAGCAGTACTTC. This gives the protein CASSQPDSPYEQYF.

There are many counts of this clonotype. DNA for the CDR3: TGTGCCAGCAGCCGAGGGGGCAATTCCTACAATGAGCAGTTCTTC. Protein: CASSRGGNSYNEQFF. The rearrangement joins TRBV7-9 to TRBJ2-1, with TRBD1 matching over 7 bases. Trimming at V came to 5 bases and at J to 1 base, leaving 5 bases not matched to a gene. The CDR3 length is 15 residues. The germline V gene has CDR1 SEHNR and CDR2 FQNEAQ (reference sequence).

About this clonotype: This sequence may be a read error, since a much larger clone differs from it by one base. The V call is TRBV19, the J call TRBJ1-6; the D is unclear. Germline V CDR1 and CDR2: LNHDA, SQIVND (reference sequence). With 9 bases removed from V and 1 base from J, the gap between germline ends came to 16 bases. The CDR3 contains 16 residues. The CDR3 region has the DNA TGTGCCAGCGGAGACTTCATCGGGTCCTATAATTCACCCCTCCACTTT. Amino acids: CASGDFIGSYNSPLHF.

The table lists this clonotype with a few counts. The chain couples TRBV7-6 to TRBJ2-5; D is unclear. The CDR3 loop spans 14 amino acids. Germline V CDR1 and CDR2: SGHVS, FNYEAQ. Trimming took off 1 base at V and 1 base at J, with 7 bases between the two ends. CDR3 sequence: CASSLDAVQETQYF. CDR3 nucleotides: TGTGCCAGCAGCTTAGATGCAGTCCAAGAGACCCAGTACTTC.

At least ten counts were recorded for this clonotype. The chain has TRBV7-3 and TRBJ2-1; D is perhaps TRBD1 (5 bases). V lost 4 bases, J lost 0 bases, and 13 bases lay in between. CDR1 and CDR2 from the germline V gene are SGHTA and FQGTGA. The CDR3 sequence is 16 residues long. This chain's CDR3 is CASSSAGRSSYNEQFF. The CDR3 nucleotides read TGTGCCAGCAGCTCTGCAGGGCGGTCCTCCTACAATGAGCAGTTCTTC.

In DNA form, the CDR3 reads TGTGCCAGCAGTTCGACAGGGGCCCAGGGCTACACCTTC. It translates to CASSSTGAQGYTF. This sequence joins TRBV12-3 or TRBV12-4 and TRBJ1-2; the match to TRBD1 covers 8 bases. V lost 4 bases, J lost 8 bases, and 6 bases stayed unmatched. This CDR3 has 13 residues.

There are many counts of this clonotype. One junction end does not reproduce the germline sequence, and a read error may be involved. This CDR3 reads CASSSGLLNTEAFF. The CDR3 nucleotides are TGCGCCAGCAGCTCCGGGCTCCTGAACACTGAAGCTTTCTTT. The J gene is TRBJ1-1, the V gene TRBV12-3 or TRBV12-4; D gene ambiguous. The CDR3 contains 14 residues.

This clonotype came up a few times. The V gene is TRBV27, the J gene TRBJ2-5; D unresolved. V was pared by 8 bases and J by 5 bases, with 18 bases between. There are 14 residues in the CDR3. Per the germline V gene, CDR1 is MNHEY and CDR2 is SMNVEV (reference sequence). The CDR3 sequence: CASAPLGVGETQYF. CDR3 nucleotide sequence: TGTGCCAGCGCTCCCCTTGGGGTCGGGGAGACCCAGTACTTC.

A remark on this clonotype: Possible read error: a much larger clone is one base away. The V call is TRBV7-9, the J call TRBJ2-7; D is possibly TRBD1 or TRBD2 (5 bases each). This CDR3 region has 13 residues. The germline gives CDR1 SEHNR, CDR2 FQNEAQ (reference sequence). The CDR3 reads CASSQRGADEQCF. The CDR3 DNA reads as TGTGCCAGCAGCCAACGGGGCGCAGACGAGCAGTGCTTC. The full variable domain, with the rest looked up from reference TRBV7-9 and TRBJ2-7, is DTGVSQNPRHKITKRGQNVTFRCDPISEHNRLYWYRQTLGQGPEFLTYFQNEAQLEKSRLLSDRFSAERPKGSFSTLEIQRTEQGDSAMYLCASSQRGADEQCFGPGTRLTVT.

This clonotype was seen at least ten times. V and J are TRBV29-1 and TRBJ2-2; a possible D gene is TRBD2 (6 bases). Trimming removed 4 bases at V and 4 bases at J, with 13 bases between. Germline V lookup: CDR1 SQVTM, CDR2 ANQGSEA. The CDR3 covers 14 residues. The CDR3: CSVGGEFTTGELFF. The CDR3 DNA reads TGCAGCGTTGGCGGGGAGTTCACCACCGGGGAGCTGTTTTTT.

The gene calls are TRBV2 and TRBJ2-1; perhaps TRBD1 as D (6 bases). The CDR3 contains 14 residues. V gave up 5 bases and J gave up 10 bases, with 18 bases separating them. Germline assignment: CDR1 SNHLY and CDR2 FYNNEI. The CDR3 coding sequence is TGTGCCAGCAGTAACCCCGGGACACCTTACGAGCAGTTCTTC. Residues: CASSNPGTPYEQFF.

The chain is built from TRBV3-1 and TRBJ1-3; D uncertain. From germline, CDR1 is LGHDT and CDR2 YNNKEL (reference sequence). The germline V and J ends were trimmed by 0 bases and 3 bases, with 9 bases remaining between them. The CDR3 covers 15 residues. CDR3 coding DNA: TGTGCCAGCAGCCAAGATCACAGCTTTGGAAACACCATATATTTT. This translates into CASSQDHSFGNTIYF.

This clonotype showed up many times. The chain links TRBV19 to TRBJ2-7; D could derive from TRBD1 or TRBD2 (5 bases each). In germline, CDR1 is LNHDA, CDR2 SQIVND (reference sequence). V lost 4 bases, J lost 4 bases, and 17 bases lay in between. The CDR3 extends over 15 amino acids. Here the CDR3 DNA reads TGTGCCAGTAGTACTTTACCGGGACCGGTGTACGAGCAGTACTTC. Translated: CASSTLPGPVYEQYF.

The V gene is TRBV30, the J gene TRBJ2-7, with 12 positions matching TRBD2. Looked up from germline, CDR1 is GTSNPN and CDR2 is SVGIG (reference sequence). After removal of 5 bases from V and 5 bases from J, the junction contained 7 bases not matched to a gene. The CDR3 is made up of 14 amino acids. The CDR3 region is CAWAGGLAGNEQYF. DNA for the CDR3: TGTGCCTGGGCCGGAGGACTAGCGGGGAACGAGCAGTACTTC.